Listed here is a single TCR beta chain. The data were produced by immunoSEQ multiplex PCR, yet TCRdb's version contains in-frame clones alone and is incomplete. The table lists approximately 98,000 clones, about nine tenths of them singletons. The record originates from a study of preoperative IRX-2 immunotherapy in early breast cancer. The CDR3 runs 16 residues. V dropped 4 bases and J dropped 2; count of bases not matched to a gene: 8. As to treatment: preoperative locoregional IRX-2 cytokine immunotherapy. This phase Ib study tested locoregional IRX-2 cytokine immunotherapy given before surgery. The gene calls are TRBV7-1 and TRBJ1-5, with 7 nucleotides matching TRBD1. TRBV7-1 is reported as an ORF; its role is uncertain. Sample: tumor tissue, taken after IRX-2 immunotherapy. The source of this sequence is a human donor with breast cancer. CDR3 protein: CASSLVFGTGNQPQHF. The CDR3 DNA reads as TGTGCCAGCAGCTTGGTATTTGGGACAGGCAATCAGCCCCAGCATTTT.